The 9 T cell receptor beta chains below come from one sample, sequenced in a study of shared clonotypes between healthy human individuals. CD8 cells regarded as naive lacked CD45RO, were positively chosen for CCR7, and omitted terminally differentiated effector memory CD45RA+ cells. Clones were sequenced by immunoSEQ multiplex PCR, and TCRdb holds only the in-frame ones, with some missing. The table lists some 2,000,000 clones, about 95% of them singletons. Specimen: naive CD8+ T cells sorted from blood. The receptors here all came from a man aged 18-30 years in good health.

This clone was seen only a few times. The V call is TRBV7-9, the J call TRBJ1-2; no definite D call. This CDR3 region has 14 residues. Germline V gives CDR1 SEHNR, CDR2 FQNEAQ (reference sequence). Trimming cost V 5 bases and J 2 bases, with 12 bases left between them. The CDR3 spells CASSPGATNYGYTF. The CDR3 nucleotides are TGTGCCAGCAGCCCGGGAGCCACAAACTATGGCTACACCTTC.

This clone was seen just once. The chain uses TRBV7-9 and TRBJ1-2; 8 nucleotides line up with TRBD1. The CDR3 sequence is 15 residues long. Germline lookup yields CDR1 SEHNR and CDR2 FQNEAQ (reference sequence). The trim removed 5 bases at V and 6 bases at J, leaving 11 bases unmatched. For the CDR3, the DNA is TGTGCCAGCAGCCCTTGGACAGGGCAAGGGGATGGCTACACCTTC. Amino acid sequence: CASSPWTGQGDGYTF.

This chain links TRBV9 with TRBJ2-1; D is ambiguous. The CDR3 sequence is 13 residues long. V dropped 4 bases and J dropped 4 bases, with 9 bases sitting between them. CDR1 and CDR2 from the germline V gene are SGDLS and YYNGEE. CDR3 DNA: TGTGCCAGCAGCCCTCGACTTTACAATGAGCAGTTCTTC. It is translated as CASSPRLYNEQFF.

CDR3 region: CASSLEGLVLTGELFF. DNA of the CDR3: TGTGCCAGCAGCTTGGAGGGGTTGGTACTAACCGGGGAGCTGTTTTTT. The rearrangement joins TRBV7-9 to TRBJ2-2; D is perhaps TRBD2 (6 bases). Looked up from germline, CDR1 is SEHNR and CDR2 is FQNEAQ (reference sequence). CDR3 length equals 16 residues. Deletions cut 3 bases from V and 5 bases from J, with 16 bases between.

The chain carries TRBV5-1 and TRBJ2-7, with D perhaps being TRBD1 or TRBD2 (5 bases each). This CDR3 has 14 residues. With 5 bases removed from V and 3 bases from J, the gap between germline ends came to 15 bases. Germline V gives CDR1 SGHRS, CDR2 YFSETQ. CDR3 amino acids: CASRTEGSNYEQYF. CDR3 in DNA: TGCGCCAGCAGAACCGAGGGGAGCAACTACGAGCAGTACTTC.

The CDR3 region has the DNA TGTGCCAGCAGGACACGGATGGGATATAATTCACCCCTCCACTTT. Translating gives CASRTRMGYNSPLHF. V and J are TRBV25-1 and TRBJ1-6; D ambiguous. V shed 6 bases and J shed 4 bases, with 13 bases lying between them. This CDR3 contains 15 residues. Germline V gene lookup returns CDR1 MGHDK and CDR2 SYGVNS. Full variable domain (missing parts from reference TRBV25-1 and TRBJ1-6): EADIYQTPRYLVIGTGKKITLECSQTMGHDKMYWYQQDPGMELHLIHYSYGVNSTEKGDLSSESTVSRIRTEHFPLTLESARPSHTSQYLCASRTRMGYNSPLHFGNGTRLTVT.

The chain combines TRBV6-6 with TRBJ2-3; 8 nucleotides agree with TRBD2. Germline-derived CDR1 and CDR2 are MNHNY and SVGAGI (reference sequence). This CDR3 region has 16 residues. V lost 6 bases and J lost 8; bases outside the gene matches: 16. CDR3 coding DNA: TGTGCCAGCAGCGACGCGGGACTAGGGATGATCGGTACGCAGTATTTT. Its protein product is CASSDAGLGMIGTQYF.

J is TRBJ2-1 and V is TRBV6-5, with 9 bases that match TRBD1. The V and J ends lost 2 bases and 4 bases, in that order; junction bases with no gene match: 3. Germline V gene data show CDR1 as MNHEY and CDR2 as SVGAGI. This CDR3 has 15 residues. CDR3 sequence reads: CASSYGTGLYNEQFF. CDR3 DNA: TGTGCCAGCAGTTACGGGACAGGGCTATACAATGAGCAGTTCTTC.

The chain joins TRBV2 to TRBJ1-3, with a weak D call TRBD1 (5 bases). This CDR3 has 17 residues. V was cut by 0 bases and J by 0 bases, with 12 bases left in between. Per the germline V gene, CDR1 is SNHLY and CDR2 is FYNNEI. The CDR3 is CASSEAWQGVSGNTIYF. The CDR3 DNA follows: TGTGCCAGCAGTGAAGCGTGGCAGGGCGTCTCTGGAAACACCATATATTTT.